In its sample, the clone carrying this T cell receptor (beta chain) was seen a few times. What it binds is not known. With 60 Vbeta and 13 Jbeta primers, the PCR was carried out. Sequenced by immunoSEQ multiplex PCR; TCRdb stores in-frame clones only, minus some. This repertoire shows around 270,000 clones, about 80% found once; its top ten account for about 0.3%. The sample is drawn from a study of cytomegalovirus exposure and HLA in healthy donors. This CDR3 has 15 residues. The V gene's germline CDR1 is WSHSY and CDR2 SAAADI. After removal of 6 bases from V and 2 bases from J, the junction contained 4 bases not matched to a gene. Study conclusions and caveats: In a later analysis, at a false discovery rate of 0.05, roughly 17,000 TCR beta sequences matched HLA alleles.

The chain recombines TRBV10-2 with TRBJ1-2; 12 nucleotides line up with TRBD1. The specimen was PBMCs. This clonotype originated in a girl aged 2-15 years in good health and CMV-seronegative. The CDR3 nucleotides are TGCGCCAGCAGCCCGGGACAGGGGGCCAACTATGGCTACACCTTC. Encoded protein: CASSPGQGANYGYTF.